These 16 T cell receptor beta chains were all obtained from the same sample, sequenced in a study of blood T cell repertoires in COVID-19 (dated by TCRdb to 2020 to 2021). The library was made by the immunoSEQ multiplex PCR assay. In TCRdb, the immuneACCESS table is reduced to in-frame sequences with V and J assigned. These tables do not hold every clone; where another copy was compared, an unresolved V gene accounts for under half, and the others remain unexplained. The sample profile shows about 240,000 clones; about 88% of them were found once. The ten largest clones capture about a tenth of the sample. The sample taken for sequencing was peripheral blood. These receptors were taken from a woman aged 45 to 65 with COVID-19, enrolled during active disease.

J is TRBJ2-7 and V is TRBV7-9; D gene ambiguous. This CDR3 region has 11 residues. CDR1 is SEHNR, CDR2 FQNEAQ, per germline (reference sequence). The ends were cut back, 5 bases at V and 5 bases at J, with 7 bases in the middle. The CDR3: CASSPSDEQYF. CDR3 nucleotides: TGTGCCAGCAGCCCTTCTGACGAGCAGTACTTC.

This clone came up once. In nucleotides, the CDR3 is TGTGCCAGCAGCCCGGGACAGGGGAGGCGCTCCTACGAGCAGTACGTC. It translates to CASSPGQGRRSYEQYV. This chain links TRBV11-2 with TRBJ2-7; 10 bases are a match to TRBD1. This CDR3 has 16 residues. Trimming took 5 bases from V and 0 from J; bases not matched to a gene: 7. The germline V gene has CDR1 SGHAT and CDR2 FQNNGV.

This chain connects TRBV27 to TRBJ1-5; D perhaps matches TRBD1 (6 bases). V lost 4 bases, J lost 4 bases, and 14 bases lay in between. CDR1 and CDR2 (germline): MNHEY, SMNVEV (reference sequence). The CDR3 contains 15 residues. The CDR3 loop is CASSSLGHINQPQHF. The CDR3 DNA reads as TGTGCCAGCAGTTCCCTGGGACATATTAATCAGCCCCAGCATTTT.

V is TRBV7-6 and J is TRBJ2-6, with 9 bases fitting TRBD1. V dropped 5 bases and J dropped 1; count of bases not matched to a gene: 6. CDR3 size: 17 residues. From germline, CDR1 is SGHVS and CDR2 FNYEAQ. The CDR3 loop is CASSPRGTGSGANVLTF. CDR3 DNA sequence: TGTGCCAGCAGCCCACGCGGGACAGGGTCTGGGGCCAACGTCCTGACTTTC.

The CDR3 nucleotides are TGTGCCAGCAGCTCCGGCGATTCCTACAGGGGGCAACGTCAGCCCCAGCATTTT. Protein sequence: CASSSGDSYRGQRQPQHF. The rearrangement joins TRBV7-9 to TRBJ1-5, with 9 bases identical to TRBD1. The CDR3 runs to 18 residues. V lost 4 bases, J lost 6 bases, and 16 bases stayed unmatched. CDR1 and CDR2 (germline): SEHNR, FQNEAQ (reference sequence).

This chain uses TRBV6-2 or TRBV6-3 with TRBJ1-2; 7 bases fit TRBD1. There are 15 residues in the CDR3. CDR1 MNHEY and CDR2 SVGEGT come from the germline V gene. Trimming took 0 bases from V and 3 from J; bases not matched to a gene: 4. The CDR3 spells CASSYSDRAYYGYTF. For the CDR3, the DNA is TGTGCCAGCAGTTACTCTGACAGGGCGTACTATGGCTACACCTTC.

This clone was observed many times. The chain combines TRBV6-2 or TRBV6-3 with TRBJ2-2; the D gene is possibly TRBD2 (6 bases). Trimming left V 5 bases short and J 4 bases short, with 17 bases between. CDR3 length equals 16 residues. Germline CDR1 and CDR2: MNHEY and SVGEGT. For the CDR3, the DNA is TGTGCCAGCAGTCCAAGGCTAGCGATTGGCACCGGGGAGCTGTTTTTT. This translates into CASSPRLAIGTGELFF.

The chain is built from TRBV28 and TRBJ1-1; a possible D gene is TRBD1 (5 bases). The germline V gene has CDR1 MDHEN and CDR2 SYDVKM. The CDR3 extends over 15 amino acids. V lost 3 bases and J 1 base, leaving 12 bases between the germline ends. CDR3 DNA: TGTGCCAGCAGTTTTATTAAGGGGCCGAACACTGAAGCTTTCTTT. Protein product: CASSFIKGPNTEAFF.

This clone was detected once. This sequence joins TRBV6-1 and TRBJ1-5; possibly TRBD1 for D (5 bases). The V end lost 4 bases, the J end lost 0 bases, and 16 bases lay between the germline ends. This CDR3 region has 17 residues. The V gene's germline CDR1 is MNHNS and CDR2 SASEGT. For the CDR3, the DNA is TGTGCCAGCAGTGCTCACAGGATGCCAGATAGCAATCAGCCCCAGCATTTT. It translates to CASSAHRMPDSNQPQHF.

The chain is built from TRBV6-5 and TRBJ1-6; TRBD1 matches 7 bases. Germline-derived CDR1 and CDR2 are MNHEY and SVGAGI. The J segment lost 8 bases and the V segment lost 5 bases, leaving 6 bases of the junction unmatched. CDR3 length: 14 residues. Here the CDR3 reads CASSPRQGDSPLHF. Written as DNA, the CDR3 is TGTGCCAGCAGTCCAAGACAGGGTGATTCACCCCTCCACTTT.

The CDR3 bases are TGTGCCAGCAGTCCCCGGACAGGGAATGTCAACAATGAGCAGTTCTTC. Translation: CASSPRTGNVNNEQFF. V and J are TRBV28 and TRBJ2-1, with TRBD1 identical over 8 bases. Germline loops: CDR1 MDHEN, CDR2 SYDVKM. The J segment lost 5 bases and the V segment lost 5 bases, leaving 11 bases of the junction unmatched. The CDR3 contains 16 residues.

The CDR3 nucleotides read TGTGCCAGCAGCTTAGCTGCGGGACTAGATGGCGAGCAGTACTTC. This encodes CASSLAAGLDGEQYF. The chain has TRBV7-2 and TRBJ2-7; TRBD2 aligns across 8 bases. From germline, CDR1 is SGHTA and CDR2 FQGNSA. V trimming: 0 bases; J trimming: 6 bases; junction bases outside the gene matches: 7. The CDR3 loop spans 15 amino acids.

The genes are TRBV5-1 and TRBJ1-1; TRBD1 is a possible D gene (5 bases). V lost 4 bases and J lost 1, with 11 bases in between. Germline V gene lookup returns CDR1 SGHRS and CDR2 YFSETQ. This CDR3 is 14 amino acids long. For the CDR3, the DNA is TGCGCCAGCAGCCCCGCGGGGCCGAACACTGAAGCTTTCTTT. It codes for CASSPAGPNTEAFF. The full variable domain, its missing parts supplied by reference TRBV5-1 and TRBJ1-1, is KAGVTQTPRYLIKTRGQQVTLSCSPISGHRSVSWYQQTPGQGLQFLFEYFSETQRNKGNFPGRFSGRQFSNSRSEMNVSTLELGDSALYLCASSPAGPNTEAFFGQGTRLTVV.

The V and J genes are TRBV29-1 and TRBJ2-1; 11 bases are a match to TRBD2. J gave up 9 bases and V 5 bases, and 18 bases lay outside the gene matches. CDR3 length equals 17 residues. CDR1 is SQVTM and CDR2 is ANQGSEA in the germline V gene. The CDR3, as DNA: TGCAGCGTTAAATCCCCCGGCCTAGCGGGGGGTAGGGGTGAGCAGTTCTTC. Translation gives CSVKSPGLAGGRGEQFF.

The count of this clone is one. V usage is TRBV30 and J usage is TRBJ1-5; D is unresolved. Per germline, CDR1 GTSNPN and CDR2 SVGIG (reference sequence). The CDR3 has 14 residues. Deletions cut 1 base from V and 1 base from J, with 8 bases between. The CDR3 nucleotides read TGTGCCTGGAGTGGCGGGCAGAGCAATCAGCCCCAGCATTTT. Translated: CAWSGGQSNQPQHF.

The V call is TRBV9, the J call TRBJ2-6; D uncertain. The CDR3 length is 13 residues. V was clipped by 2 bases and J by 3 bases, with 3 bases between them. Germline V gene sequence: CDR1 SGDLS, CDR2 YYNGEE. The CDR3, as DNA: TGTGCCAGCAGCGTTAGTGGGGCCAACGTCCTGACTTTC. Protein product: CASSVSGANVLTF. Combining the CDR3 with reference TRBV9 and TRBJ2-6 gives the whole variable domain DSGVTQTPKHLITATGQRVTLRCSPRSGDLSVYWYQQSLDQGLQFLIQYYNGEERAKGNILERFSAQQFPDLHSELNLSSLELGDSALYFCASSVSGANVLTFGAGSRLTVL.